This T cell receptor (beta chain) was retrieved from a study of vaccination and CD4 T cells after COVID-19. Study information: Stimulation of cells relied on overlapping spike peptides derived from SARS-CoV-2, HCoV-NL63, HCoV-OC43 and HCoV-229E.

Trimming left V 4 bases short and J 1 base short, with 25 bases between. Per the germline V gene, CDR1 is MNHNS and CDR2 is SASEGT. This CDR3 spans 19 amino acids. The treatment: 10-day PBMC culture with coronavirus spike peptide pools or control peptides (ViraFEST assay). TCR sequencing followed the expansion of antigen-specific T cells with peptide pools in ViraFEST. Replacement of half the medium with fresh IL-2 medium took place on days 3 and 7. The assay that was used to sequence DNA from cultured CD4+ T cells was the Oncomine TCR Beta short-read assay. It was from cultured CD4+ T cells that genomic DNA was extracted. TCRdb reanalysed the PCR reads using MiXCR and keeps one entry per CDR3 protein. The table lists 9,000 to 15,000 distinct CDR3 sequences, about 32% of them singletons, with around a third in the top ten. To note about this clonotype: Its antigen remains unknown.

The TCR sequence derives from a human donor who received a COVID-19 vaccine. The V call is TRBV6-1, the J call TRBJ1-1; D is unresolved. The source material was CD4+ T cells from blood, cultured in vitro, sampled before SARS-CoV-2 vaccination. CDR3 protein: CASSVTSLFARTQNTEAFF. The CDR3 bases are TGTGCCAGCAGTGTAACGTCTCTCTTCGCCCGCACTCAGAACACTGAAGCTTTCTTT.